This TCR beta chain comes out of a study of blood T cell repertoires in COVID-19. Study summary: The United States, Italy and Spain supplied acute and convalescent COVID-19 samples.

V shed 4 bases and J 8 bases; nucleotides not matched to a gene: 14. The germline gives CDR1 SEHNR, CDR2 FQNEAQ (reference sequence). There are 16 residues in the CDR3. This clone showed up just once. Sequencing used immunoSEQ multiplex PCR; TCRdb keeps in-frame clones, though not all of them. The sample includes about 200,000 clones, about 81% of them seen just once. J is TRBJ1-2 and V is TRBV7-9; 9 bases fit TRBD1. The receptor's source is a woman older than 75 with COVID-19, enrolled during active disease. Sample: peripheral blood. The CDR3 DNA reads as TGTGCCAGCAGCTCCGCCGGTAGGACAGGGGACCCCGGCTACACCTTC. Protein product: CASSSAGRTGDPGYTF.